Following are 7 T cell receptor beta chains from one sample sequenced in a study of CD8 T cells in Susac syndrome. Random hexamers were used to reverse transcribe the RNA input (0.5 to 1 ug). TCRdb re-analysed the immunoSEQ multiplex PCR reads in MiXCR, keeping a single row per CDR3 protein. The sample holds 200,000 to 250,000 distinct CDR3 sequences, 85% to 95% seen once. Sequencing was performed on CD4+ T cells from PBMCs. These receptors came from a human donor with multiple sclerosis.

Here the CDR3 DNA reads TGCAGTGCTAGAGCTCCGGGACAACTTTCAGATACGCAGTATTTT. It codes for CSARAPGQLSDTQYF. The chain links TRBV20-1 to TRBJ2-3; a weak D match, TRBD1 (6 bases). Germline V gene sequence: CDR1 DFQATT, CDR2 SNEGSKA (reference sequence). The CDR3 is 15 amino acids. The V end was cut by 1 base, the J end by 4 bases, with 15 bases between.

CDR3 loop: CAWSYHQGAGELFF. Written as DNA, the CDR3 is TGTGCCTGGTCATACCATCAGGGGGCCGGGGAGCTGTTTTTT. The chain combines TRBV30 with TRBJ2-2, with TRBD1 matching over 7 bases. Germline V lookup: CDR1 GTSNPN, CDR2 SVGIG (reference sequence). Germline trimming cut 5 bases from V and 6 bases from J; bases unmatched to any gene: 9. The CDR3 consists of 14 residues.

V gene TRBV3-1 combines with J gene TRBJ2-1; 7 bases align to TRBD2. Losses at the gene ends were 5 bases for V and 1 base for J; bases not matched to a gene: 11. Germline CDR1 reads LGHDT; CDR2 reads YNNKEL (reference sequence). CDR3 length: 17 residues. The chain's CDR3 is CASSLRLAVGSYNEQFF. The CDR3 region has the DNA TGTGCCAGCAGCTTACGACTAGCCGTCGGATCCTACAATGAGCAGTTCTTC.

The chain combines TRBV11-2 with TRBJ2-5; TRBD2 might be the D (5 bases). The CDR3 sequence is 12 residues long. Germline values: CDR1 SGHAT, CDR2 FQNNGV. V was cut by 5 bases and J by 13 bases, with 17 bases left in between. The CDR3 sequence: CASSGRYPVLYF. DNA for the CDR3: TGTGCCAGCAGCGGGAGATACCCAGTCCTGTACTTC.

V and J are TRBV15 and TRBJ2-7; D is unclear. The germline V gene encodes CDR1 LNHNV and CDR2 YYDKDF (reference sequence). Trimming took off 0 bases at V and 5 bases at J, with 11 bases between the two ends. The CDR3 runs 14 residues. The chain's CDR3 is CATSRDLAANEQYF. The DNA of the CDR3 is TGTGCCACCAGCAGAGATCTGGCGGCGAACGAGCAGTACTTC.

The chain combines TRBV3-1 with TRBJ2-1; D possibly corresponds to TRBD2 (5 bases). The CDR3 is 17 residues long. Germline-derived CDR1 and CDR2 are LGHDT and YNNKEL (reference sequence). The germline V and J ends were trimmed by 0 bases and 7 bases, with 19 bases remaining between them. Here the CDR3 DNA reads TGTGCCAGCAGCCAAGACCCCGCCCTGTCTAGCTTGAATGAGCAGTTCTTC. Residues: CASSQDPALSSLNEQFF.

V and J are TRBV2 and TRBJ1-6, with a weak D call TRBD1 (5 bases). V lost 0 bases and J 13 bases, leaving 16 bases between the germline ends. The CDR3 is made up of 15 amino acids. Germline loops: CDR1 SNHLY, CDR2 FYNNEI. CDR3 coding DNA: TGTGCCAGCAGTGAAGCGGTCGGGACCTCTCCTCCCCTCCACTTT. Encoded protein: CASSEAVGTSPPLHF.